Below are 23 T cell receptor beta chains sequenced from a single sample in a study of blood T cell repertoires in COVID-19. The repertoire was sequenced with immunoSEQ multiplex PCR; TCRdb's copy has only in-frame clones and lacks some. The sample includes roughly 92,000 clones, 90% of them seen just once. Material: peripheral blood. The receptors come from a woman of 80 years or more with active or convalescent COVID-19.

The chain couples TRBV7-8 to TRBJ1-5; 9 bases line up with TRBD1. Germline values: CDR1 SGHVS, CDR2 FQNEAQ. CDR3 length: 15 amino acids. Trimming cost V 2 bases and J 8 bases; bases outside gene matches: 7. CDR3 residues: CASSLTGTGYKPQHF. The DNA of the CDR3 is TGTGCCAGCAGCTTAACCGGGACAGGGTATAAGCCCCAGCATTTT.

Here the CDR3 DNA reads TGTGCCAGCACCAGGACAGCGCTTCTTCGGGAACTGTTTTTT. Encoded protein: CASTRTALLRELFF. V gene TRBV6-4 combines with J gene TRBJ1-4; D is perhaps TRBD1 (6 bases). The germline CDR1 and CDR2 sequences are MRHNA and SNTAGT. V lost 7 bases to trimming and J lost 12 bases, with 21 bases between them. CDR3 size: 14 residues.

The count of this clone is one. The CDR3 sequence is CASSHPGQGSGSPLHF. The CDR3 DNA reads TGTGCCAGCAGCCATCCGGGACAGGGGAGCGGTTCACCCCTCCACTTT. The chain recombines TRBV5-4 with TRBJ1-6, with 10 bases identical to TRBD1. Germline CDR1 SGHNT, CDR2 YYREEE (reference sequence). J was trimmed by 9 bases and V by 4 bases; bases with no gene match: 10. This CDR3 comprises 16 residues.

The chain links TRBV11-2 to TRBJ2-1; the D gene is possibly TRBD2 (5 bases). This CDR3 has 15 residues. Per germline, CDR1 SGHAT and CDR2 FQNNGV. Trimming pared 2 bases from V and 7 bases from J, leaving 15 bases between. The CDR3 is CASSLLRGIRNEQFF. In DNA form, the CDR3 reads TGTGCCAGCAGCTTACTGCGAGGGATTCGGAATGAGCAGTTCTTC.

The chain is built from TRBV7-8 and TRBJ1-2; 8 bases align to TRBD1. This CDR3 has 16 residues. The trim removed 0 bases at V and 5 bases at J, leaving 8 bases unmatched. Per the germline V gene, CDR1 is SGHVS and CDR2 is FQNEAQ. The CDR3, as DNA: TGTGCCAGCAGCTTAGCGGGCAGGGGGCGGACTTATGGCTACACCTTC. Encoded protein: CASSLAGRGRTYGYTF.

The chain combines TRBV5-1 with TRBJ1-5, with 8 positions matching TRBD1. CDR3 length equals 15 residues. Germline V lookup: CDR1 SGHRS, CDR2 YFSETQ. With 3 bases clipped from V and 7 bases from J, the junction kept 9 bases outside the gene matches. CDR3 loop: CASSSKSTGEQPQHF. CDR3 nucleotides: TGCGCCAGCAGCTCGAAATCGACAGGGGAACAGCCCCAGCATTTT.

The V gene is TRBV7-9, the J gene TRBJ1-6, with 9 bases lining up with TRBD1. From germline, CDR1 is SEHNR and CDR2 FQNEAQ (reference sequence). This CDR3 comprises 16 residues. The trim removed 5 bases at V and 14 bases at J, leaving 16 bases unmatched. CDR3 DNA sequence: TGTGCCAGCAGCCTCCTCGCAGGACAGGGGACGGAGGCCCTCCACTTT. It translates to CASSLLAGQGTEALHF.

The chain joins TRBV27 to TRBJ1-3, with 8 bases that match TRBD1. This CDR3 spans 15 amino acids. The J segment lost 3 bases and the V segment lost 5 bases, leaving 6 bases of the junction unmatched. The V gene's germline CDR1 is MNHEY and CDR2 SMNVEV (reference sequence). The CDR3 DNA reads TGTGCCAGCAGTCGGGGCAGGGGGCTTGGAAACACCATATATTTT. As protein: CASSRGRGLGNTIYF.

The chain links TRBV28 to TRBJ1-5, with 7 bases matching TRBD1. Per the germline V gene, CDR1 is MDHEN and CDR2 is SYDVKM. The CDR3 has 16 residues. Trimming took 7 bases from V and 4 from J; bases not matched to a gene: 13. The CDR3 DNA reads TGTGCCAGCACCATCCCGTTCAGGGGGTTGAATCAGCCCCAGCATTTT. Its protein is CASTIPFRGLNQPQHF.

This clone has just a few counts. This chain joins TRBV7-2 and TRBJ2-1, with 13 nucleotides matching TRBD2. The CDR3 loop spans 17 amino acids. The germline gives CDR1 SGHTA, CDR2 FQGNSA. With V trimmed by 9 bases and J by 4 bases, 12 bases remained unmatched. The CDR3 nucleotides are TGTGCCAGTCGGACTAGCGGGAGCGAAGTCGTATACAATGAGCAGTTCTTC. It is translated as CASRTSGSEVVYNEQFF.

The rearrangement joins TRBV2 to TRBJ1-1, with D possibly matching TRBD1 (5 bases). CDR3 size: 13 residues. Trimming shortened V by 4 bases and J by 4 bases, and 10 bases separated the two germline ends. Germline V gene sequence: CDR1 SNHLY, CDR2 FYNNEI. DNA of the CDR3: TGTGCCAGCAGTGTTGGGGCCGGCACTGAAGCTTTCTTT. Its protein product is CASSVGAGTEAFF.

The V and J genes are TRBV30 and TRBJ2-2; 11 bases align to TRBD1. Trimming at V came to 3 bases and at J to 7 bases, leaving 7 bases not matched to a gene. CDR3 length equals 15 residues. CDR1 GTSNPN and CDR2 SVGIG come from the germline V gene (reference sequence). This chain's CDR3 is CAWRRTGGMGGELFF. The CDR3 DNA is TGTGCCTGGAGGAGGACAGGGGGCATGGGCGGGGAGCTGTTTTTT.

The rearrangement uses TRBV11-2 and TRBJ2-7, with D maybe TRBD1 (5 bases). CDR1 and CDR2 from the germline V gene are SGHAT and FQNNGV. The germline V and J ends were trimmed by 5 bases and 4 bases, with 6 bases remaining between them. The CDR3 extends over 11 amino acids. The CDR3 DNA sequence: TGTGCCAGCAGCCCAGGGTACGAGCAGTACTTC. Translating it yields CASSPGYEQYF.

This chain connects TRBV5-1 to TRBJ1-4; D ambiguous. The CDR3 spans 15 residues. Germline CDR1 and CDR2: SGHRS and YFSETQ. V was shortened by 0 bases and J by 0 bases, with 6 bases between the two germline ends. The CDR3 region has the DNA TGCGCCAGCAGCTTGGCCGGGACAACTAATGAAAAACTGTTTTTT. The encoded protein is CASSLAGTTNEKLFF.

The chain joins TRBV2 to TRBJ2-7, with 10 bases identical to TRBD2. CDR1 SNHLY and CDR2 FYNNEI come from the germline V gene. V shed 6 bases and J 2 bases; nucleotides not matched to a gene: 4. The CDR3 loop spans 14 amino acids. CDR3 loop: CASRSAGGAYEQYF. In nucleotides, the CDR3 is TGTGCCAGCAGGTCAGCGGGAGGGGCCTACGAGCAGTACTTC.

The chain recombines TRBV14 with TRBJ2-7; 7 nucleotides match TRBD2. V gave up 1 base and J gave up 4 bases; unmatched junction bases: 13. Germline loops: CDR1 SGHDN, CDR2 FVKESK. The CDR3 is made up of 17 amino acids. In DNA form, the CDR3 reads TGTGCCAGCAGCCAAGGTGGGAGGGATAAAGGTCAATACGAGCAGTACTTC. The encoded protein is CASSQGGRDKGQYEQYF.

The J gene is TRBJ1-1, the V gene TRBV7-9; no clear D. The CDR3 totals 14 residues. Per the germline V gene, CDR1 is SEHNR and CDR2 is FQNEAQ (reference sequence). V was clipped by 5 bases and J by 3 bases, with 13 bases between them. This CDR3 reads CASSPRQPDTEAFF. The CDR3 DNA follows: TGTGCCAGCAGCCCGCGACAACCGGACACTGAAGCTTTCTTT.

The gene calls are TRBV5-1 and TRBJ2-7, with TRBD2 matching 7 bases. Germline loops: CDR1 SGHRS, CDR2 YFSETQ. The CDR3 contains 14 residues. V was clipped by 7 bases and J by 3 bases; unmatched bases: 10. CDR3 sequence (DNA): TGCGCCAGCGCCCCGGGGGTAGCGGGCTACGAGCAGTACTTC. Its translation: CASAPGVAGYEQYF.

CDR3: CASSLRGSGEAFF. CDR3 bases: TGTGCCAGCAGCTTACGGGGAAGTGGTGAAGCTTTCTTT. The chain is built from TRBV7-3 and TRBJ1-1; D gene uncertain. Trimming removed 2 bases at V and 7 bases at J, with 11 bases between. This CDR3 spans 13 amino acids. Germline V gene sequence: CDR1 SGHTA, CDR2 FQGTGA.

This clone was counted once. The chain is built from TRBV18 and TRBJ2-5; D remains ambiguous. Germline CDR1 KGHSH, CDR2 LQKENI. CDR3 length: 12 amino acids. Between the trimmed V and J ends, which lost 5 bases and 2 bases, there was a span of 6 bases. Here the CDR3 reads CASSEQQETQYF. CDR3 DNA sequence: TGTGCCAGCTCAGAACAGCAAGAGACCCAGTACTTC. The variable domain in full, completed from reference TRBV18 and TRBJ2-5, reads NAGVMQNPRHLVRRRGQEARLRCSPMKGHSHVYWYRQLPEEGLKFMVYLQKENIIDESGMPKERFSAEFPKEGPSILRIQQVVRGDSAAYFCASSEQQETQYFGPGTRLLVL.

This chain connects TRBV11-3 to TRBJ1-1, with 8 nucleotides matching TRBD1. There are 14 residues in the CDR3. The V gene end was trimmed by 3 bases and the J gene end by 1 base; junction bases not matched to a gene: 1. Germline V gene data show CDR1 as SGHNT and CDR2 as YENEEA. The CDR3 is CASSFGQGNTEAFF. For the CDR3, the DNA is TGTGCCAGCAGCTTTGGACAGGGGAACACTGAAGCTTTCTTT.

The V gene is TRBV7-2, the J gene TRBJ2-3, with 8 bases fitting TRBD1. V was clipped by 5 bases and J by 5 bases; unmatched bases: 6. The CDR3 runs to 14 residues. The germline CDR1 and CDR2 sequences are SGHTA and FQGNSA. The CDR3 sequence: CASSGQGRGDTQYF. CDR3 DNA: TGTGCCAGCAGCGGACAGGGACGGGGAGATACGCAGTATTTT.

The gene calls are TRBV5-4 and TRBJ1-1; TRBD1 matches at 9 bases. V shed 4 bases and J 3 bases; nucleotides not matched to a gene: 7. The CDR3 consists of 15 residues. Germline V gene lookup returns CDR1 SGHNT and CDR2 YYREEE (reference sequence). As DNA, the CDR3 is TGTGCCAGCAGCATTGGAGGGACAGGGCACACTGAAGCTTTCTTT. It codes for CASSIGGTGHTEAFF.